This T cell receptor (beta chain) was identified in a study of T cells expressing NK-cell markers. About the study: Sorted T-cell subsets CD3+CD56+NKG2C+, CD3+CD56+NKG2C- and CD3+CD56-NKG2C+ were TCR beta-sequenced. Seven sequenced donors out of eight were HCMV-seropositive, one seronegative.

In the case of this clonotype: The antigen is not known.

Study findings and constraints: The CD3+CD56-NKG2C+ fraction of four donors was likewise dominated by these clonotypes.

CDR1 and CDR2 from the germline V gene are SGHTA and FQGNSA. This CDR3 comprises 14 residues. Template switching by 5'RACE with UMIs generated the TCR beta cDNA. TCRdb reprocessed the 5' RACE reads; each CDR3 protein has one entry and no DNA is given. This table lists about 390,000 distinct CDR3 sequences. This chain connects TRBV7-2 to TRBJ2-7. The TCR originated in a woman in her forties or fifties in good health. The specimen sequenced was blood T cells: a sorted CD56 or NKG2C T cell subset, CD4+ or CD8+ T cells, or bulk PBMC T cells (not recorded which). CDR3 loop: CASSILTGSYEQYF.